A selection of T cell receptor beta chains follows, all from one sample in a study of blood T cell repertoires in COVID-19. TCRdb keeps only in-frame clones here, not all; method: immunoSEQ multiplex PCR. The table lists some 45,000 clones, around 80% of them singletons. The material sequenced was peripheral blood. Receptors were obtained from a human donor in a cohort sampled during active COVID-19. The CDR3 runs from the conserved cysteine through the conserved F or W. The D gene is left open where the match is weak. Size values are once, few and many counts, or a class for expanded clones, and some rows have none.

D gene: -; V gene: TRBV6-5; clone size: -; CDR3 length: 11; J gene: TRBJ2-5; CDR3 DNA: TGTGCCAGCAGAGAGTGGGAGACCCAGTACTTC; CDR3 protein: CASREWETQYF
D gene: TRBD1; V gene: TRBV7-9; clone size: -; CDR3 length: 14; J gene: TRBJ1-3; CDR3 DNA: TGTGCCAGCGGCTTTACAGGGGCTGGAAACACCATATATTTT; CDR3 protein: CASGFTGAGNTIYF
D gene: TRBD2; V gene: TRBV27; clone size: -; CDR3 length: 14; J gene: TRBJ2-2; CDR3 DNA: TGTGCCAGCACCCCTGCGGGAGTGGTCGGGGAGCTGTTTTTT; CDR3 protein: CASTPAGVVGELFF
D gene: TRBD2; V gene: TRBV6-1; clone size: -; CDR3 length: 16; J gene: TRBJ2-7; CDR3 DNA: TGTGCCAGCAGTGAATGGGGTAGGGGACTAGGATACGAGCAGTACTTC; CDR3 protein: CASSEWGRGLGYEQYF
D gene: -; V gene: TRBV6-5; clone size: -; CDR3 length: 15; J gene: TRBJ1-5; CDR3 DNA: TGTGCCAGCATAGTAGGGGTCTATAGCAATCAGCCCCAGCATTTT; CDR3 protein: CASIVGVYSNQPQHF
D gene: -; V gene: TRBV30; clone size: -; CDR3 length: 15; J gene: TRBJ2-3; CDR3 DNA: TGTGCCTGGAGTGTAGATGCAGGGGGCACAGATACGCAGTATTTT; CDR3 protein: CAWSVDAGGTDTQYF
D gene: TRBD1; V gene: TRBV11-2; clone size: -; CDR3 length: 14; J gene: TRBJ1-1; CDR3 DNA: TGTGCCAGCAGCACCCGCCAGGGGGTAACTGAAGCTTTCTTT; CDR3 protein: CASSTRQGVTEAFF
D gene: -; V gene: TRBV27; clone size: -; CDR3 length: 15; J gene: TRBJ2-1; CDR3 DNA: TGTGCCAGCAGTCCATCTTGGCCGGCGGACAATGAGCAGTTCTTC; CDR3 protein: CASSPSWPADNEQFF
D gene: TRBD2; V gene: TRBV6-2/TRBV6-3; clone size: -; CDR3 length: 19; J gene: TRBJ2-7; CDR3 DNA: TGTGCCAGCAGTCGGGGTGCAGGACTAGCGGGCCGAAGCTCCTACGAGCAGTACTTC; CDR3 protein: CASSRGAGLAGRSSYEQYF
D gene: TRBD2; V gene: TRBV19; clone size: -; CDR3 length: 14; J gene: TRBJ2-7; CDR3 DNA: TGTGCCAGTAGTCTCAGCGGGAGTTCCTACGAGCAGTACTTC; CDR3 protein: CASSLSGSSYEQYF
D gene: TRBD2; V gene: TRBV28; clone size: -; CDR3 length: 16; J gene: TRBJ2-1; CDR3 DNA: TGTGCCAGCAGCGCCCTCCTAGCGGGAGGGACAGTTGAGCAGTTCTTC; CDR3 protein: CASSALLAGGTVEQFF
D gene: TRBD2; V gene: TRBV9; clone size: few; CDR3 length: 14; J gene: TRBJ2-1; CDR3 DNA: TGTGCCAGCAGCGCGACGGGAGCGGGGAATGAGCAGTTCTTC; CDR3 protein: CASSATGAGNEQFF
D gene: TRBD2; V gene: TRBV11-3; clone size: -; CDR3 length: 13; J gene: TRBJ2-7; CDR3 DNA: TGTGCCAGCAGCTTAGGGCGGGAGGACGAGCAGTACTTC; CDR3 protein: CASSLGREDEQYF
D gene: -; V gene: TRBV5-1; clone size: -; CDR3 length: 14; J gene: TRBJ1-2; CDR3 DNA: TGCGCCAGCAGCTTGGTTGGGCAGACCTATGGCTACACCTTC; CDR3 protein: CASSLVGQTYGYTF
D gene: TRBD1; V gene: TRBV15; clone size: -; CDR3 length: 14; J gene: TRBJ2-7; CDR3 DNA: TGTGCCACCAGCAGCAACAGGGGGTTCTACGAGCAGTACTTC; CDR3 protein: CATSSNRGFYEQYF
D gene: -; V gene: TRBV7-8; clone size: few; CDR3 length: 15; J gene: TRBJ2-1; CDR3 DNA: TGTGCCAGCAGCTTATGGGGCGAAGGGTACAATGAGCAGTTCTTC; CDR3 protein: CASSLWGEGYNEQFF
D gene: -; V gene: TRBV15; clone size: -; CDR3 length: 15; J gene: TRBJ1-2; CDR3 DNA: TGTGCCACCAGCAGAGAATCGGTTGCTAACTATGGCTACACCTTC; CDR3 protein: CATSRESVANYGYTF
D gene: TRBD2; V gene: TRBV19; clone size: -; CDR3 length: 17; J gene: TRBJ2-1; CDR3 DNA: TGTGCCAGTTCGAGGGCCCATCGCGGGAGCTCCTACAATGAGCAGTTCTTC; CDR3 protein: CASSRAHRGSSYNEQFF
D gene: TRBD1; V gene: TRBV11-3; clone size: -; CDR3 length: 15; J gene: TRBJ1-1; CDR3 DNA: TGTGCCAGCAGCTTACAGGGGGTAATGAACACTGAAGCTTTCTTT; CDR3 protein: CASSLQGVMNTEAFF
D gene: -; V gene: TRBV3-1/TRBV3-2; clone size: -; CDR3 length: 16; J gene: TRBJ2-4; CDR3 DNA: TGTGCCAGCAGCCAATTGGAGGGGGCGGCCAAAAACATTCAGTACTTC; CDR3 protein: CASSQLEGAAKNIQYF
D gene: -; V gene: TRBV2; clone size: -; CDR3 length: 13; J gene: TRBJ2-7; CDR3 DNA: TGTGCCGGTTCAACTAGTGGGCCTTACGAGCAGTACTTC; CDR3 protein: CAGSTSGPYEQYF
D gene: -; V gene: TRBV28; clone size: -; CDR3 length: 13; J gene: TRBJ1-1; CDR3 DNA: TGTGCCAGCATAGCAGATTGGAGGACTGAAGCTTTCTTT; CDR3 protein: CASIADWRTEAFF
D gene: TRBD1; V gene: TRBV27; clone size: -; CDR3 length: 18; J gene: TRBJ1-4; CDR3 DNA: TGTGCCAGCAGCCGCCACCGGGACAGGGTCCTACATAATGAAAAACTGTTTTTT; CDR3 protein: CASSRHRDRVLHNEKLFF
D gene: TRBD1; V gene: TRBV10-3; clone size: -; CDR3 length: 16; J gene: TRBJ1-1; CDR3 DNA: TGTGCCATCAGGGGGTGGACAGGGGGCCCGAACACTGAAGCTTTCTTT; CDR3 protein: CAIRGWTGGPNTEAFF
D gene: TRBD2; V gene: TRBV9; clone size: once; CDR3 length: 16; J gene: TRBJ2-1; CDR3 DNA: TGTGCCAGCAGCCCGGGACTAGCGGGAGATGGGAATGAGCAGTTCTTC; CDR3 protein: CASSPGLAGDGNEQFF
D gene: -; V gene: TRBV29-1; clone size: -; CDR3 length: 14; J gene: TRBJ1-1; CDR3 DNA: TGCAGCGTTGAATTGAGGGGGAAAAGAGTTGAAGCTTTCTTT; CDR3 protein: CSVELRGKRVEAFF
D gene: -; V gene: TRBV6-2/TRBV6-3; clone size: -; CDR3 length: 15; J gene: TRBJ2-2; CDR3 DNA: TGTGCCAGCAGTGGACCCCGGGGAAACACCGGGGAGCTGTTTTTT; CDR3 protein: CASSGPRGNTGELFF
D gene: -; V gene: TRBV7-2; clone size: -; CDR3 length: 14; J gene: TRBJ2-5; CDR3 DNA: TGTGCCAGCAGCTTCTCCAGCGGGCAAGAGACCCAGTACTTC; CDR3 protein: CASSFSSGQETQYF
D gene: TRBD1; V gene: TRBV3-1/TRBV3-2; clone size: -; CDR3 length: 14; J gene: TRBJ2-7; CDR3 DNA: TGTGCCAGCAGCCGACACGGGACAGACTACGAGCAGTACTTC; CDR3 protein: CASSRHGTDYEQYF
D gene: -; V gene: TRBV11-2; clone size: -; CDR3 length: 13; J gene: TRBJ2-5; CDR3 DNA: TGTGCCAGCAGCTTACAGGAAGGAGGGACCCAGTACTTC; CDR3 protein: CASSLQEGGTQYF
D gene: TRBD1; V gene: TRBV13; clone size: once; CDR3 length: 13; J gene: TRBJ2-7; CDR3 DNA: TGTGCCAGCAGCCTAACCCGACAGGGCGAGCAGTACTTC; CDR3 protein: CASSLTRQGEQYF
D gene: TRBD1; V gene: TRBV7-2; clone size: few; CDR3 length: 12; J gene: TRBJ2-3; CDR3 DNA: TGTGCCAGCAGCGCCGACAGGGGCCGTCGGTATTTT; CDR3 protein: CASSADRGRRYF
D gene: -; V gene: TRBV30; clone size: -; CDR3 length: 13; J gene: TRBJ2-4; CDR3 DNA: TGTGCCTCCTCGGGACTAGCCAAAAACATTCAGTACTTC; CDR3 protein: CASSGLAKNIQYF
D gene: TRBD1; V gene: TRBV29-1; clone size: -; CDR3 length: 12; J gene: TRBJ2-7; CDR3 DNA: TGCAGCGTGGGACAGGGGGCCAGTGAGCAGTACTTC; CDR3 protein: CSVGQGASEQYF
D gene: TRBD2; V gene: TRBV5-1; clone size: -; CDR3 length: 16; J gene: TRBJ2-7; CDR3 DNA: TGCGCCAGCAGCTTGGACCCAACTAGCGGGAGTTACGAGCAGTACTTC; CDR3 protein: CASSLDPTSGSYEQYF
D gene: TRBD2; V gene: TRBV19; clone size: -; CDR3 length: 17; J gene: TRBJ2-3; CDR3 DNA: TGTGCCAGTAGTCCACGGACTAGCGGGAGGATCACAGATACGCAGTATTTT; CDR3 protein: CASSPRTSGRITDTQYF
D gene: TRBD1; V gene: TRBV19; clone size: -; CDR3 length: 18; J gene: TRBJ1-4; CDR3 DNA: TGTGCCAGTAGTACTTGGACAGGGGCGTTGGCAACTAATGAAAAACTGTTTTTT; CDR3 protein: CASSTWTGALATNEKLFF
D gene: TRBD2; V gene: TRBV12-5; clone size: -; CDR3 length: 18; J gene: TRBJ2-7; CDR3 DNA: TGTGCTAGTGGTTTGGTACTGGGACACCGGACTAGCGGGGATGAGCAGTACTTC; CDR3 protein: CASGLVLGHRTSGDEQYF
D gene: TRBD1; V gene: TRBV28; clone size: -; CDR3 length: 14; J gene: TRBJ2-7; CDR3 DNA: TGTGCCAGCTGGTCCCTGACAGGGTTCGGCGAGCAGTACTTC; CDR3 protein: CASWSLTGFGEQYF
D gene: TRBD2; V gene: TRBV19; clone size: -; CDR3 length: 15; J gene: TRBJ2-3; CDR3 DNA: TGTGCCAGTAGTATAGACGCGGGAGAAACAGATACGCAGTATTTT; CDR3 protein: CASSIDAGETDTQYF
D gene: -; V gene: TRBV9; clone size: -; CDR3 length: 15; J gene: TRBJ2-1; CDR3 DNA: TGTGCCAGCAGCGCGAACCCGGCTAGCTCGGTTGAGCAGTTCTTC; CDR3 protein: CASSANPASSVEQFF
D gene: TRBD2; V gene: TRBV7-9; clone size: few; CDR3 length: 17; J gene: TRBJ2-2; CDR3 DNA: TGTGCCAGCAGCCCGATACTAGCGGGAGGGAACACCGGGGAGCTGTTTTTT; CDR3 protein: CASSPILAGGNTGELFF
D gene: TRBD1; V gene: TRBV28; clone size: -; CDR3 length: 15; J gene: TRBJ1-5; CDR3 DNA: TGTGCCAGCAGCCAAGGACAGGGGAGGGATCAGCCCCAGCATTTT; CDR3 protein: CASSQGQGRDQPQHF
D gene: TRBD1; V gene: TRBV5-5; clone size: few; CDR3 length: 16; J gene: TRBJ1-1; CDR3 DNA: TGTGCCAGCAGCTTGGTCCCGACAGGGGCGGACACTGAAGCTTTCTTT; CDR3 protein: CASSLVPTGADTEAFF
D gene: -; V gene: TRBV6-2/TRBV6-3; clone size: -; CDR3 length: 14; J gene: TRBJ2-1; CDR3 DNA: TGTGCCAGCAGTAACCCCCGACGGGAGAATGAGCAGTTCTTC; CDR3 protein: CASSNPRRENEQFF
D gene: -; V gene: TRBV4-1; clone size: -; CDR3 length: 13; J gene: TRBJ2-7; CDR3 DNA: TGCGCCAGCAGCCAGACGGGCTCCTACGAGCAGTACTTC; CDR3 protein: CASSQTGSYEQYF
D gene: -; V gene: TRBV18; clone size: -; CDR3 length: 15; J gene: TRBJ2-6; CDR3 DNA: TGTGCCAGCTCCCAAACAGCCTCTGGGGCCAACGTCCTGACTTTC; CDR3 protein: CASSQTASGANVLTF
D gene: TRBD1; V gene: TRBV15; clone size: -; CDR3 length: 15; J gene: TRBJ2-2; CDR3 DNA: TGTGCCACCAGCGAAGGGACAGTGAACACCGGGGAGCTGTTTTTT; CDR3 protein: CATSEGTVNTGELFF
D gene: TRBD1; V gene: TRBV19; clone size: -; CDR3 length: 13; J gene: TRBJ2-7; CDR3 DNA: TGTGCCAGTACCGGGACAGGGGGCTACGAGCAGTACTTC; CDR3 protein: CASTGTGGYEQYF
D gene: -; V gene: TRBV24-1; clone size: -; CDR3 length: 16; J gene: TRBJ2-3; CDR3 DNA: TGTGCCACCAGTGATTTAGAGGGCGCCAGCACAGATACGCAGTATTTT; CDR3 protein: CATSDLEGASTDTQYF
D gene: TRBD1; V gene: TRBV3-1/TRBV3-2; clone size: -; CDR3 length: 13; J gene: TRBJ1-1; CDR3 DNA: TGTGCCAGCAGCCAAGATCTACAGGGGGTAGCTTTCTTT; CDR3 protein: CASSQDLQGVAFF